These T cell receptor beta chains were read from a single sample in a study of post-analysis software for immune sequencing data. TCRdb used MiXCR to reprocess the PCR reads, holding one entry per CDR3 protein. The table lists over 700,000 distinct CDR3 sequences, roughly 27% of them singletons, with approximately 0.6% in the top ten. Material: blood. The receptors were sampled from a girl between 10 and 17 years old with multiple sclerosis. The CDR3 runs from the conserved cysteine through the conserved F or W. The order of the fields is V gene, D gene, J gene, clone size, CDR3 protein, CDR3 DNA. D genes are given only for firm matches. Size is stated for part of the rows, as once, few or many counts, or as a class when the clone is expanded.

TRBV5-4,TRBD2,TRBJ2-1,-,CASSSVWGRAGDEQFF,TGTGCCAGCAGCAGCGTCTGGGGGAGGGCCGGCGATGAGCAGTTCTTC
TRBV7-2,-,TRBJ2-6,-,CASSLSFSGANVLTF,TGTGCCAGCAGCTTATCCTTCTCTGGGGCCAACGTCCTGACTTTC
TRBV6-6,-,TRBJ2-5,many,CASSRGGGETQYF,TGTGCCAGCAGCCGCGGAGGGGGAGAGACCCAGTACTTC
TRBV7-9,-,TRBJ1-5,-,CASSVAGADQPQHF,TGTGCCAGCAGCGTTGCGGGGGCAGATCAGCCCCAGCATTTT
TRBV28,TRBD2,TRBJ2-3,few,CASSFLGLAGDTDTQYF,TGTGCCAGCAGTTTCCTTGGACTAGCGGGAGACACAGATACGCAGTATTTT
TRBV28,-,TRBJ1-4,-,CASGIRRRASEKLFF,TGTGCCAGCGGAATCCGGAGGAGGGCCAGTGAAAAACTGTTTTTT
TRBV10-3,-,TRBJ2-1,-,CAIRGTGSYNEQFF,TGTGCCATCAGGGGGACGGGGTCCTACAATGAGCAGTTCTTC
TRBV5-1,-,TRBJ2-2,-,CASSLRPWGREYNTGELFF,TGCGCCAGCAGCTTACGTCCCTGGGGCAGGGAGTATAACACCGGGGAGCTGTTTTTT
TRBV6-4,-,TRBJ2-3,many,CASSDEVSDTQYF,TGTGCCAGCAGTGACGAGGTATCAGATACGCAGTATTTT
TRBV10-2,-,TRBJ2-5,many,CASSVSGTETQYF,TGCGCCAGCAGTGTATCCGGGACCGAGACCCAGTACTTC
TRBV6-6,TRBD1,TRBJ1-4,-,CASSYMGDSRGGKLFF,TGTGCCAGCAGTTACATGGGGGACAGCAGGGGAGGAAAACTGTTTTTT
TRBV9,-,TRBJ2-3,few,CASSTRRRGIDTQYF,TGTGCCAGCAGCACCAGGCGGAGGGGTATAGATACGCAGTATTTT
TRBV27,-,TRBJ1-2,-,CASSSPDGYGYTF,TGTGCCAGCAGTTCCCCCGATGGCTATGGCTACACCTTC
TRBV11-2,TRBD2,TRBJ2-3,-,CASSRTGGATDTQYF,TGTGCCAGCAGCCGCACGGGGGGGGCGACAGATACGCAGTATTTT
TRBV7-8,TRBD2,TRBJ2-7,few,CASSWAGTRNEQYF,TGTGCCAGCAGCTGGGCCGGGACTAGGAACGAGCAGTACTTC
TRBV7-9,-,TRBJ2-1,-,CASSPASGDYEQFF,TGTGCCAGCAGCCCCGCCAGCGGCGACTACGAGCAGTTCTTC
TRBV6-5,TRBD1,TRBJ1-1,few,CASSYPGQGGTEAFF,TGTGCCAGCAGTTACCCAGGACAGGGTGGTACTGAAGCTTTCTTT
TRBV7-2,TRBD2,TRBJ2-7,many,CASSATSGATYEQYF,TGTGCCAGCAGCGCAACTAGCGGAGCTACCTACGAGCAGTACTTC
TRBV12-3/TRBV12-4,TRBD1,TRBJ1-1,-,CASRPPGTGGTEAFF,TGTGCCAGCAGACCTCCCGGGACAGGGGGCACTGAAGCTTTCTTT
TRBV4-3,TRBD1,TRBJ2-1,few,CASSQDRQGHYNEQFF,TGCGCCAGCAGCCAAGATAGACAGGGCCATTACAATGAGCAGTTCTTC
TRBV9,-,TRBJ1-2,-,CASSAGRGRYGYTF,TGTGCCAGCAGCGCTGGCCGGGGACGCTATGGCTACACCTTC
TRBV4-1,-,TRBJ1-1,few,CASSQDQGYTEAFF,TGCGCCAGCAGCCAAGATCAGGGGTACACTGAAGCTTTCTTT
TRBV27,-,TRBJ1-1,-,CASSSDRWEGTEAFF,TGTGCCAGCAGTTCAGATCGGTGGGAAGGCACTGAAGCTTTCTTT
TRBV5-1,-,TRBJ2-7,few,CASSFSGEYEQYF,TGCGCCAGCAGCTTCTCAGGGGAGTACGAGCAGTACTTC
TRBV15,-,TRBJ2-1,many,CATSSLDVSYNEQFF,TGTGCCACCAGCAGTTTAGACGTCTCCTACAATGAGCAGTTCTTC
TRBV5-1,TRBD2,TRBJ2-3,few,CASTRVAGEDTQYF,TGCGCCAGTACCCGGGTAGCGGGGGAAGATACGCAGTATTTT
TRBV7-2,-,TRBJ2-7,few,CASSLGRGPSYEQYF,TGTGCCAGCAGCTTGGGACGGGGACCCTCCTACGAGCAGTACTTC
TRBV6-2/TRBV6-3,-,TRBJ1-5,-,CASSYSSALRVLQPQHF,TGTGCCAGCAGTTACTCGAGTGCGTTAAGGGTTCTTCAGCCCCAGCATTTT
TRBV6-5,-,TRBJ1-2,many,CASSPRVSGGNTF,TGTGCCAGCAGCCCCAGGGTGTCTGGGGGTAACACCTTC
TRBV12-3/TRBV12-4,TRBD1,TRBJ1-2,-,CASTGGTNYGYTF,TGTGCCAGTACAGGGGGTACTAACTATGGCTACACCTTC
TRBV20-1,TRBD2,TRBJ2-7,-,CSAPSGSNYEQYF,TGCAGTGCCCCAAGCGGGAGCAACTACGAGCAGTACTTC
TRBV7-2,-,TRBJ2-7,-,CASSLEVAFSYEQYF,TGTGCCAGCAGCTTAGAGGTAGCATTCTCCTACGAGCAGTACTTC
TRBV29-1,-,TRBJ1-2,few,CSTEGGSWGYTF,TGCAGCACCGAGGGGGGAAGCTGGGGCTACACCTTC
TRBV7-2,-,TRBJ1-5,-,CVSSLEIRAGQPQHF,TGTGTCAGCAGCTTAGAAATCAGGGCGGGTCAGCCCCAGCATTTT
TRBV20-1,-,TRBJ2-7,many,CSAGGASYEQYF,TGCAGTGCTGGAGGGGCTTCCTACGAGCAGTACTTC
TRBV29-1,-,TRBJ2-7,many,CSVAHRSGYEQYF,TGCAGCGTTGCTCATCGTTCAGGCTACGAGCAGTACTTC
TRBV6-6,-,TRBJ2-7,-,CASNKFRSHEQYF,TGTGCCAGCAATAAGTTTCGTTCCCACGAGCAGTACTTC
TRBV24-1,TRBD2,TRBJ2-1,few,CATSDPLAYPYNEQFF,TGTGCCACCAGTGACCCACTAGCGTACCCGTACAATGAGCAGTTCTTC
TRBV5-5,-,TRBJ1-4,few,CASRERHASGGLFF,TGTGCCAGCAGGGAGCGACACGCGTCCGGAGGACTGTTTTTT
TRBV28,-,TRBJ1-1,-,CASRSNGATEAFF,TGTGCCAGCAGGTCCAATGGGGCCACTGAAGCTTTCTTT
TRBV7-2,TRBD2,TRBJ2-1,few,CASRLAGGHEQFF,TGTGCCAGCAGGTTAGCGGGAGGGCATGAGCAGTTCTTC
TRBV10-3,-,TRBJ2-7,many,CAISESSEGEQYF,TGTGCCATCAGTGAGTCATCGGAGGGCGAGCAGTACTTC
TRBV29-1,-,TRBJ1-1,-,CSVEGHNTEAFF,TGCAGCGTTGAAGGGCATAACACTGAAGCTTTCTTT
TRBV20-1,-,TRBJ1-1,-,CSAATGAGTEAFF,TGCAGTGCCGCGACTGGGGCAGGAACTGAAGCTTTCTTT
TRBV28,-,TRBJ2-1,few,CASSLLGHNEQFF,TGTGCCAGCAGTTTATTGGGGCACAATGAGCAGTTCTTC
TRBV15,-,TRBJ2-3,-,CATSRDWAATDTQYF,TGTGCCACCAGCAGAGATTGGGCAGCCACAGATACGCAGTATTTT
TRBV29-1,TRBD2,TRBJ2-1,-,CSVDLAVYNEQFF,TGCAGCGTTGATCTAGCGGTTTACAATGAGCAGTTCTTC
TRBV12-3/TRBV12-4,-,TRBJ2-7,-,CASRPDSNRLSSYNEQYF,TGTGCCAGCAGACCCGACAGCAACCGGTTGAGCTCCTACAATGAGCAGTACTTC
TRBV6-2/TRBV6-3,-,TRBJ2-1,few,CASSPRGSGPYRGFF,TGTGCCAGCAGTCCCCGGGGTAGCGGACCATATCGGGGGTTCTTC